Each of the 28 T cell receptor beta chains below was sequenced from the same sample in a study of blood T cell repertoires in COVID-19. Data came from immunoSEQ multiplex PCR; TCRdb stores just in-frame clones and leaves some out. The table has 180,000 or so clones, around 85% seen once; the top ten hold roughly 8.2%. Sequencing was carried out using peripheral blood. Receptors originate from a man in his sixties with acute or convalescent COVID-19.

The V call is TRBV7-2, the J call TRBJ1-4; tentatively, D is TRBD1 (6 bases). Deletions cut 0 bases from V and 7 bases from J, with 12 bases between. CDR3 size: 15 residues. From germline, CDR1 is SGHTA and CDR2 FQGNSA. The CDR3 sequence is CASSLAGGAGEKLFF. CDR3 bases: TGTGCCAGCAGCTTAGCAGGGGGGGCGGGTGAAAAACTGTTTTTT.

The V and J genes are TRBV28 and TRBJ1-5; TRBD1 agrees at 12 bases. V was pared by 2 bases and J by 7 bases, with 9 bases of the junction left unmatched. CDR3 length: 17 residues. Germline CDR1 is MDHEN and CDR2 is SYDVKM. The CDR3, as DNA: TGTGCCAGCAGTTTACCCGGGACAGGGGGCTTGGGGCAGCCCCAGCATTTT. The encoded protein is CASSLPGTGGLGQPQHF.

The chain is built from TRBV27 and TRBJ2-1; no reliable D call. CDR1 is MNHEY, CDR2 SMNVEV, per germline (reference sequence). Trimming took 6 bases from V and 4 from J, leaving 13 bases between them. This CDR3 is built from 14 residues. The CDR3 is CASRSRLWYNEQFF. In nucleotides, the CDR3 is TGTGCCAGCAGATCAAGACTGTGGTACAATGAGCAGTTCTTC.

V is TRBV4-2 and J is TRBJ1-2, with 7 bases aligning to TRBD1. The CDR3 consists of 15 residues. The J segment lost 1 base and the V segment lost 2 bases, leaving 4 bases of the junction unmatched. Germline V gene data show CDR1 as LGHNA and CDR2 as YNFKEQ. The CDR3 region is CASSQTTGNNYGYTF. The CDR3 nucleotides are TGTGCCAGCAGCCAAACGACAGGGAATAACTATGGCTACACCTTC.

V gene TRBV7-9 combines with J gene TRBJ1-2; 7 bases are shared with TRBD1. The CDR3 covers 16 residues. Germline V lookup: CDR1 SEHNR, CDR2 FQNEAQ (reference sequence). Trimming removed 4 bases from V and 5 bases from J; junction bases left unmatched: 13. The CDR3 DNA reads TGTGCCAGCAGCTCGCGAGACAGGGTGGGGATATATGGCTACACCTTC. Encoded protein: CASSSRDRVGIYGYTF.

The chain links TRBV18 to TRBJ2-2; D is uncertain. Germline V CDR1 and CDR2: KGHSH, LQKENI. The CDR3 extends over 15 amino acids. V lost 1 base to trimming and J lost 1 base, with 7 bases between them. The CDR3 loop is CASSPLTVNTGELFF. In nucleotides, the CDR3 is TGTGCCAGCTCACCACTAACGGTGAACACCGGGGAGCTGTTTTTT.

This clone came up once. The V call is TRBV7-3, the J call TRBJ2-1; 7 bases map to TRBD1. Trimming at V came to 5 bases and at J to 5 bases, leaving 12 bases not matched to a gene. Germline V CDR1 and CDR2: SGHTA, FQGTGA. The CDR3 contains 16 residues. The chain's CDR3 is CASSPRDRVFNNEQFF. CDR3 bases: TGTGCCAGCAGCCCCCGAGACAGGGTCTTTAACAATGAGCAGTTCTTC.

V usage is TRBV9 and J usage is TRBJ2-5; 7 bases line up with TRBD1. CDR1 SGDLS and CDR2 YYNGEE come from the germline V gene. With 0 bases clipped from V and 3 bases from J, the junction kept 2 bases outside the gene matches. The CDR3 is 14 amino acids. CDR3 in DNA: TGTGCCAGCAGCGTAGCAGGACAGGAAGAGACCCAGTACTTC. Translating it yields CASSVAGQEETQYF.

The chain links TRBV28 to TRBJ1-4; TRBD1 matches 8 bases. The V gene end was trimmed by 2 bases and the J gene end by 8 bases; junction bases not matched to a gene: 7. The germline V gene has CDR1 MDHEN and CDR2 SYDVKM. The length of the CDR3 is 15 residues. The CDR3 region has the DNA TGTGCCAGCAGTTTAAATGGACAGGGTGGCGAAAAACTGTTTTTT. Translating gives CASSLNGQGGEKLFF. Together with reference TRBV28 and TRBJ1-4, the CDR3 gives the full variable domain: DVKVTQSSRYLVKRTGEKVFLECVQDMDHENMFWYRQDPGLGLRLIYFSYDVKMKEKGDIPEGYSVSREKKERFSLILESASTNQTSMYLCASSLNGQGGEKLFFGSGTQLSVL.

This chain connects TRBV5-1 to TRBJ2-1; D is possibly TRBD1 (5 bases). CDR1 SGHRS and CDR2 YFSETQ come from the germline V gene. CDR3 length: 14 residues. Trimming took 3 bases from V and 8 from J, leaving 15 bases between them. The CDR3 loop is CASSSSSRVYEQFF. As DNA, the CDR3 is TGCGCCAGCAGCTCGTCTTCCAGGGTCTATGAGCAGTTCTTC.

The chain employs TRBV28 and TRBJ1-2; 7 bases map to TRBD1. CDR1 is MDHEN, CDR2 SYDVKM, per germline. V lost 3 bases, J lost 4 bases, and 8 bases stayed unmatched. CDR3 length: 15 amino acids. CDR3 bases: TGTGCCAGCAGTTTCGGCAGGGGGTGGGGCTATGGCTACACCTTC. Translation gives CASSFGRGWGYGYTF.

The chain carries TRBV6-6 and TRBJ2-5; the match to TRBD2 covers 9 bases. CDR3 length: 15 amino acids. The J segment lost 5 bases and the V segment lost 6 bases, leaving 10 bases of the junction unmatched. Germline V gives CDR1 MNHNY, CDR2 SVGAGI (reference sequence). CDR3 sequence (DNA): TGTGCCAGCAGAGGTGGTAGCGGGAGTCTGGAGACCCAGTACTTC. Protein: CASRGGSGSLETQYF.

The chain has TRBV28 and TRBJ2-2; TRBD2 agrees at 9 bases. The junction had 11 bases not matched to a gene; V was cut back by 8 bases and J by 7 bases. The CDR3 sequence is 15 residues long. Germline V CDR1 and CDR2: MDHEN, SYDVKM. CDR3 coding DNA: TGTGCCAGCGGACGGCTAGCGGGAATCAACGGGGAGCTGTTTTTT. Encoded protein: CASGRLAGINGELFF. Looking up the rest from reference TRBV28 and TRBJ2-2 gives the full variable domain: DVKVTQSSRYLVKRTGEKVFLECVQDMDHENMFWYRQDPGLGLRLIYFSYDVKMKEKGDIPEGYSVSREKKERFSLILESASTNQTSMYLCASGRLAGINGELFFGEGSRLTVL.

Here the CDR3 reads CASSAEGTALNTIYF. The CDR3 DNA follows: TGTGCCAGCAGCGCCGAGGGGACAGCCTTAAACACCATATATTTT. The V gene is TRBV7-9, the J gene TRBJ1-3; 7 bases line up with TRBD1. This CDR3 has 15 amino acids. Germline V gene lookup returns CDR1 SEHNR and CDR2 FQNEAQ (reference sequence). V was pared by 5 bases and J by 6 bases, with 10 bases of the junction left unmatched.

The CDR3 region is CAWSSTGRPYGYTF. The DNA of the CDR3 is TGTGCCTGGAGTTCCACAGGGCGACCCTATGGCTACACCTTC. The V and J genes are TRBV30 and TRBJ1-2, with D possibly TRBD1 on 6 matching bases. Deletions cut 2 bases from V and 4 bases from J, with 14 bases between. The germline gives CDR1 GTSNPN, CDR2 SVGIG (reference sequence). The CDR3 sequence is 14 residues long. Based on the CDR3 plus reference TRBV30 and TRBJ1-2, the full variable domain is SQTIHQWPATLVQPVGSPLSLECTVEGTSNPNLYWYRQAAGRGLQLLFYSVGIGQISSEVPQNLSASRPQDRQFILSSKKLLLSDSGFYLCAWSSTGRPYGYTFGSGTRLTVV.

The chain couples TRBV5-1 to TRBJ1-1; maybe TRBD1 (6 bases). Germline CDR1 is SGHRS and CDR2 is YFSETQ. With 4 bases removed from V and 0 bases from J, the gap between germline ends came to 16 bases. The CDR3 extends over 16 amino acids. CDR3 amino acids: CASSNLPQGMNTEAFF. CDR3 nucleotide sequence: TGCGCCAGCAGCAATCTACCCCAGGGGATGAACACTGAAGCTTTCTTT.

The rearrangement links TRBV5-7 to TRBJ1-6; a weak D match, TRBD1 (6 bases). TRBV5-7 is an ORF for which the function is uncertain. The CDR3 is made up of 19 amino acids. The ends were cut back, 5 bases at V and 7 bases at J, with 28 bases in the middle. This CDR3 is CASSSTGGRGRGLNSPLHF. For the CDR3, the DNA is TGTGCCAGCAGTTCCACGGGGGGGCGCGGGAGGGGATTAAATTCACCCCTCCACTTT.

The rearrangement uses TRBV2 and TRBJ1-3; perhaps TRBD1 as D (5 bases). Germline values: CDR1 SNHLY, CDR2 FYNNEI. This CDR3 is 13 amino acids long. Trimming shortened V by 6 bases and J by 4 bases, and 10 bases separated the two germline ends. CDR3 nucleotides: TGTGCCAGCAGCGGACGACAGGGAAACACCATATATTTT. Protein sequence: CASSGRQGNTIYF.

The J gene is TRBJ1-5, the V gene TRBV10-3, with D perhaps matching TRBD1 (6 bases). In germline, CDR1 is ENHRY, CDR2 SYGVKD. This CDR3 comprises 13 residues. The V end was cut by 8 bases, the J end by 3 bases, with 11 bases between. The chain's CDR3 is CAIGDNYNQPQHF. The CDR3 DNA reads as TGTGCCATCGGGGACAACTACAATCAGCCCCAGCATTTT.

This sequence joins TRBV3-1 (or the pseudogene TRBV3-2) and TRBJ2-1; 10 nucleotides match TRBD2. CDR1 LGHDT and CDR2 YNNKEL come from the germline V gene (reference sequence). The CDR3 loop spans 21 amino acids. The V gene end was trimmed by 2 bases and the J gene end by 7 bases; junction bases not matched to a gene: 23. This CDR3 is CASSQPERASGRGLAGNEQFF. CDR3 in DNA: TGTGCCAGCAGCCAACCCGAGAGGGCTAGCGGGAGAGGCCTGGCGGGGAATGAGCAGTTCTTC.

The chain recombines TRBV28 with TRBJ2-1; possible D gene TRBD1, 6 bases. Germline assignment: CDR1 MDHEN and CDR2 SYDVKM. CDR3 length: 16 amino acids. V lost 3 bases and J 3 bases, leaving 15 bases between the germline ends. CDR3 sequence (DNA): TGTGCCAGCAGTTTGGGCGCCGGGACACACTACAATGAGCAGTTCTTC. Protein: CASSLGAGTHYNEQFF.

This chain joins TRBV5-4 and TRBJ2-7; no clear D. Germline CDR1 SGHNT, CDR2 YYREEE (reference sequence). V was shortened by 4 bases and J by 2 bases, with 13 bases between the two germline ends. The CDR3 runs 14 residues. The CDR3: CASSTPSGPYEQYF. CDR3 coding DNA: TGTGCCAGCAGCACCCCGTCGGGTCCCTACGAGCAGTACTTC.

The V gene is TRBV12-3 or TRBV12-4, the J gene TRBJ2-7; D is possibly TRBD2 (6 bases). V gave up 5 bases and J gave up 6 bases, with 14 bases separating them. The CDR3 length is 13 residues. CDR3 DNA: TGTGCCAGCAGTCCCCCGGGGGTACGCGAGCAGTACTTC. Amino acids: CASSPPGVREQYF.

The gene calls are TRBV3-1 (or the pseudogene TRBV3-2) and TRBJ2-7, with 13 bases lining up with TRBD2. The CDR3 sequence is 17 residues long. The V and J ends lost 4 bases and 5 bases, in that order; junction bases with no gene match: 11. Germline loops: CDR1 LGHDT, CDR2 YNNKEL (reference sequence). Written as DNA, the CDR3 is TGTGCCAGCAGCCCCGCCCGGACTAGCGGGAGTGTAAACGAGCAGTACTTC. The encoded protein is CASSPARTSGSVNEQYF.

Of note for this clone: The sample contains more than one DNA sequence encoding this CDR3. The V call is TRBV6-5, the J call TRBJ1-2; no firm D call. The V and J ends lost 5 bases and 3 bases respectively, with 10 bases between them. CDR3 length: 13 amino acids. Germline CDR1 reads MNHEY; CDR2 reads SVGAGI. The CDR3 DNA is TGTGCCAGCAGTCTAGACCGGGACTATGGCTACACCTTC. Amino acids: CASSLDRDYGYTF.

The chain joins TRBV5-8 to TRBJ2-4, with TRBD2 matching 7 bases. Germline CDR1 and CDR2: SGHTS and YDEGEE. The CDR3 is made up of 13 amino acids. The junction had 6 bases not matched to a gene; V was cut back by 4 bases and J by 8 bases. The CDR3 loop is CASSPGGGDIQYF. Written as DNA, the CDR3 is TGTGCCAGCAGCCCTGGGGGAGGGGACATTCAGTACTTC.

The rearrangement links TRBV21-1 to TRBJ1-5; the D call in the table, TRBD1, was not verified against the DNA. TRBV21-1 is deemed a pseudogene. The CDR3 extends over 14 amino acids. CDR3 nucleotides: TGTGCCAGCAGCTTTCCAGGGGGCAGGCAGCCCCAGCATTTT. Translation gives CASSFPGGRQPQHF.

The rearrangement uses TRBV5-5 and TRBJ1-1; unclear D gene. Trimming took off 4 bases at V and 1 base at J, with 17 bases between the two ends. The germline gives CDR1 SGHKS, CDR2 YYEKEE (reference sequence). The CDR3 runs to 16 residues. CDR3 sequence: CASSAATRRWNTEAFF. The CDR3 nucleotides are TGTGCCAGCAGCGCCGCAACGCGGCGTTGGAACACTGAAGCTTTCTTT.